This TCR beta chain is drawn from a study of T cells after yellow fever vaccination. At the level of the study: The SMART-Seq v4 Ultra Low Input method served to prepare the low-cell-number fractions.

V lost 4 bases and J 3 bases, leaving 12 bases between the germline ends. The CDR3 is 15 residues long. Germline loops: CDR1 SGHDN, CDR2 FVKESK. General study results and limits: Only a minor proportion of clonotypes was detected across both CD4 and CD8 compartments.

A few counts support this clonotype. Its antigen is unidentified. As TCR cDNA was made by 5'RACE template switching, a universal primer site and UMIs were added. From the 5' RACE reads, TCRdb called clonotypes with MiXCR, one entry per CDR3 protein. The table has approximately 120,000 distinct CDR3 sequences, almost 9% seen once; the top ten hold 40%. The source of this sequence is a man between 18 and 35 years old who received the YFV17D yellow fever vaccine. The chain joins TRBV14 to TRBJ2-2; D may match TRBD1 or TRBD2 (5 bases each). Material: CD8+ T cells sorted from PBMCs, obtained on the day of the yellow fever booster vaccination. The DNA of the CDR3 is TGTGCCAGCAGCCTCCGGGACGGATACACCGGGGAGCTGTTTTTT. This translates into CASSLRDGYTGELFF.